This T cell receptor beta chain derives from a study of blood T cells in healthy people across ages. This clonotype appeared many times. For the second PCR, which ran for about 6 to 11 cycles, a sample-barcoded 5' primer and a J-beta primer mix were used. A single record per CDR3 protein comes from TCRdb applying MiXCR to the 5' RACE reads. The profile shows some 1.8 million distinct CDR3 sequences, 39% of them singletons. The sequencing sample was made of blood. This TCR derives from a human donor in good health.

The CDR3 loop reads CRPGNEQFF. CDR3 nucleotide sequence: TGCAGGCCTGGGAATGAGCAGTTCTTC. V is TRBV20-1 and J is TRBJ2-1; D is ambiguous. There are 9 residues in the CDR3. Germline V gene lookup returns CDR1 DFQATT and CDR2 SNEGSKA (reference sequence).